The following is a T cell receptor beta chain sequence with its context. Trimming shortened V by 3 bases and J by 2 bases, and 6 bases separated the two germline ends. Germline CDR1 and CDR2: MDHEN and SYDVKM. The CDR3 consists of 13 residues. The sample originates from a study of human T cells and chemical hapten exposure. Before extraction, the whole blood was not fractionated, and total RNA was taken from it. MiXCR, applied by TCRdb to the 5' RACE reads, yields one record per CDR3 protein. The repertoire has 81,000 or so distinct CDR3 sequences, about 8% of them found once; the top ten carry approximately 2.5%.

The TCR comes from a male donor in good health. The chain carries TRBV28 and TRBJ2-3; no reliable D call. The CDR3 here is CASSFRVTDTQYF. The DNA for the CDR3 is TGTGCCAGCAGTTTCAGAGTCACAGATACGCAGTATTTT.